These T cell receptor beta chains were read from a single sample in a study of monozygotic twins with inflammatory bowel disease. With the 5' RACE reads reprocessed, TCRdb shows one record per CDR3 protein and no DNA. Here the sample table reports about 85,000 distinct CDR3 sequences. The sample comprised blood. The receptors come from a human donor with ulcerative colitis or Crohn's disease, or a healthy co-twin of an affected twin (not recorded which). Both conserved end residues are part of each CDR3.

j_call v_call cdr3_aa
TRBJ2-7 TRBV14 CASSQVMGGEQYF
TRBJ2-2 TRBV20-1 CSARVAGHTGELFF
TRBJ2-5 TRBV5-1 CASSPEPDRRQETQYF
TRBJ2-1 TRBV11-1 CASSLEGGAYNEQFF
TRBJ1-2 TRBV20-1 CSARALRANYGYTF
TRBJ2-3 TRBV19 CASSMGIATDTQYF
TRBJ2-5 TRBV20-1 CSARVPVFSGGTKHQETQYF
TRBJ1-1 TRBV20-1 CSARTFQDTEAFF
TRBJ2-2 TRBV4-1 CASSLRDRDTGELFF
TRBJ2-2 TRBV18 CASSPDSYTGELFF
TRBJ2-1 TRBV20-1 CSARDESSSGGRNEQFF
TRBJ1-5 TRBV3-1 CASSQRHWDQPQHF
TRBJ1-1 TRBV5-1 CASSLEGRVNTEAFF
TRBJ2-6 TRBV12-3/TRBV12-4 CASTGYSGANVLTF
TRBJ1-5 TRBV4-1 CASSQETGTSNQHF
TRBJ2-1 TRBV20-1 CSIRGGPGGEQFF
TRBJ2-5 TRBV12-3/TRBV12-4 CASRAGQEVTQYF
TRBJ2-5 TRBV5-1 CASSVQGREETQYF
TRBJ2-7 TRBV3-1 CASSTDRAYEQYF
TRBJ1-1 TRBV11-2 CASSLQGYSAEAFF
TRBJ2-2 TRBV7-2 CASSLGGRAGELFF
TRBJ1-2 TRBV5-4 CASSLRGAVGYTF
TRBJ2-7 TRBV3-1 CASSQEFGGYDHEQYF
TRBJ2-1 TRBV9 CASSVRQGPPLSSYNEQFF
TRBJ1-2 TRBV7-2 CASSLGQGNYGYTF
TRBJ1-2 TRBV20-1 CSARVDSDNYGYTF
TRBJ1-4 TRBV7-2 CASSPRGGEKLFF
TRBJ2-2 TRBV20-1 CSAAHNTGELFF
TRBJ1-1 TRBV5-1 CASSPTLTANTEAFF
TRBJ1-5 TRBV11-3 CASSAGNNQPQHF
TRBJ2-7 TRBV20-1 CSAPLARSYEQYF
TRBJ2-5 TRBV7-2 CASSSMSGGAETQYF
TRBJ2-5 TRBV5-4 CASSHRQGVQETQYF